This TCR beta chain was identified during a study of vaccination effects on CD4 cells after COVID-19. Study-wide results and caveats: Among infection- and vaccine-induced clones, marked clonal contraction occurred late after vaccination.

Expansion with viral peptide pools was applied to antigen-specific CD4+ T cells by the ViraFEST assay prior to sequencing. Isolating CD4+ T cells followed 9 to 11 days of culture. Their SARS-CoV-2 infection, verified by PCR, occurred between March and December 2020. The data were produced by immunoSEQ multiplex PCR, yet TCRdb's version contains in-frame clones alone and is incomplete. The repertoire holds 24,000 or so clones, with about 75% as singletons. This CDR3 region has 16 residues. V was clipped by 3 bases and J by 6 bases; unmatched bases: 8. CDR1 is SGDLS and CDR2 is YYNGEE in the germline V gene. To note about this clone: Its antigen is not known.

Sequencing was performed on CD4+ T cells from PBMCs cultured with SARS-CoV-2 spike peptides, taken before COVID-19 vaccination. The V gene is TRBV9, the J gene TRBJ2-2; the match to TRBD2 covers 10 bases. This receptor was identified in a human donor who had a prior SARS-CoV-2 infection. CDR3 in amino acids: CASSARAGGPAGELFF. The DNA of the CDR3 is TGTGCCAGCAGCGCCCGAGCGGGAGGGCCGGCCGGGGAGCTGTTTTTT.